This T cell receptor (beta chain) was profiled in a study of cytomegalovirus exposure and HLA in healthy donors. Points from the study as a whole: Across HLA loci, a later analysis found differing TCR association rates, with DRB1 most and HLA-C fewest.

Donors were ostensibly healthy at sampling, although undocumented immune exposures were probable. Researchers ran the PCR with 60 Vbeta and 13 Jbeta primers. Data came from immunoSEQ multiplex PCR; TCRdb stores just in-frame clones and leaves some out. Found here are some 150,000 clones, 55% to 80% of them singletons; the top ten hold roughly 7%. This clone was counted a few times. Antigen: not known. Trimming cost V 4 bases and J 8 bases, with 13 bases left between them. The CDR3 consists of 13 residues. Germline CDR1 and CDR2: SGHRS and YFSETQ. The TCR sequence derives from a woman aged 55-70 years in good health and CMV-seropositive. The sequenced sample was PBMCs. The rearrangement joins TRBV5-1 to TRBJ2-4, with D perhaps TRBD2 (6 bases). The CDR3 loop is CASSTGLQDIQYF. The CDR3 DNA reads TGCGCCAGCAGCACCGGACTACAAGACATTCAGTACTTC.